The clone carrying this T cell receptor (beta chain) was seen a single time. This sample was taken from a study of blood T cell repertoires in COVID-19. Study summary: Samples taken during acute and convalescent COVID-19 were collected in the United States, Italy and Spain.

In the original processing: By means of reference gene primer amplification, nucleated cell counts were estimated. Using immunoSEQ multiplex PCR, the repertoire was profiled, and TCRdb retains in-frame clones only, with some absent. Clone size and V and J calls were adopted from that table, with D and trimming inferred from the DNA. The table lists about 44,000 clones, around 92% of them singletons. Trimming left V 5 bases short and J 4 bases short, with 9 bases between. The germline gives CDR1 MNHEY, CDR2 SVGAGI. CDR3 length: 14 amino acids. This chain joins TRBV6-5 and TRBJ1-6; D perhaps matches TRBD1 (5 bases). The sample was peripheral blood. This TCR was sampled from a human donor in a cohort sampled during active COVID-19. The CDR3, as DNA: TGTGCCAGCAGTCGCCAGGGATATAATTCACCCCTCCACTTT. Encoded protein: CASSRQGYNSPLHF.